Following are 21 T cell receptor beta chains from one sample sequenced in a study of PD-1 blockade in classical Hodgkin lymphoma. Sequenced by immunoSEQ multiplex PCR; TCRdb stores in-frame clones only, minus some. The top ten clones hold over 0.8% of a sample with 31,000 or so clones, around 84% of them seen once. Documented time point: cycle 4 day 1 (C4D1), after 5 to 7 weeks of nivolumab. All trial patients relapsed after autologous stem cell transplantation. By magnetic negative selection, CD4+ T cells were purified from thawed PBMCs. Sequenced material: CD4+ T cells from blood, taken before the fourth cycle of nivolumab. Receptor source: a human donor with classical Hodgkin lymphoma.

V usage is TRBV5-6 and J usage is TRBJ1-5; D not resolved. V was clipped by 2 bases and J by 0 bases, with 9 bases between them. CDR1 is SGHDT, CDR2 YYEEEE, per germline. The CDR3 covers 15 residues. The CDR3 reads CASSFGRYSNQPQHF. The CDR3 DNA follows: TGTGCCAGCAGCTTTGGGCGTTATAGCAATCAGCCCCAGCATTTT.

The J gene is TRBJ2-5, the V gene TRBV11-3, with a tentative D call TRBD1 (6 bases). V gave up 0 bases and J gave up 8 bases, with 13 bases separating them. The germline V gene has CDR1 SGHNT and CDR2 YENEEA. This CDR3 has 14 amino acids. DNA of the CDR3: TGTGCCAGCAGCTTAGAAGGGGGAGTGGCAACCCAGTACTTC. It is translated as CASSLEGGVATQYF.

V usage is TRBV6-1 and J usage is TRBJ1-1, with 9 nucleotides matching TRBD1. The V segment lost 7 bases and the J segment 4 bases; nucleotides outside the gene matches: 10. The CDR3 runs 15 residues. The germline CDR1 and CDR2 sequences are MNHNS and SASEGT. CDR3 residues: CASKWTGEVGTEAFF. DNA for the CDR3: TGTGCCAGCAAGTGGACAGGGGAGGTTGGCACTGAAGCTTTCTTT.

The chain is built from TRBV30 and TRBJ1-4, with D unresolved. V was shortened by 5 bases and J by 5 bases, with 12 bases between the two germline ends. This CDR3 is 13 amino acids long. CDR1 and CDR2 from the germline V gene are GTSNPN and SVGIG (reference sequence). CDR3 nucleotides: TGTGCCTGGTCTCTTTGGGGAAATGAAAAACTGTTTTTT. This codes for CAWSLWGNEKLFF.

V and J are TRBV7-3 and TRBJ2-3; D not resolved. The germline V and J ends were trimmed by 3 bases and 4 bases, with 5 bases remaining between them. From germline, CDR1 is SGHTA and CDR2 FQGTGA. The length of the CDR3 is 12 residues. The CDR3 here is CASSLMADTQYF. CDR3 nucleotides: TGTGCCAGCAGCTTGATGGCAGATACGCAGTATTTT.

The rearrangement uses TRBV30 and TRBJ2-7; D may match TRBD1 or TRBD2 (5 bases each). The CDR3 consists of 14 residues. Germline V gene lookup returns CDR1 GTSNPN and CDR2 SVGIG (reference sequence). With 3 bases removed from V and 0 bases from J, the gap between germline ends came to 12 bases. CDR3 sequence: CAWRRSGSSYEQYF. The CDR3 coding sequence is TGTGCCTGGAGGAGGTCAGGGAGCTCCTACGAGCAGTACTTC.

The chain employs TRBV4-3 and TRBJ1-3, with D unclear. This CDR3 is 16 amino acids long. Between the trimmed V and J ends, which lost 0 bases and 0 bases, there was a span of 9 bases. Germline V gene data show CDR1 as LGHNA and CDR2 as YSLEER. The chain's CDR3 is CASSQDGTSSGNTIYF. The CDR3 region has the DNA TGCGCCAGCAGCCAAGACGGCACGAGCTCTGGAAACACCATATATTTT.

This sequence joins TRBV18 and TRBJ1-4, with D possibly TRBD1 on 6 matching bases. Between the trimmed V and J ends, which lost 3 bases and 0 bases, there was a span of 8 bases. Per the germline V gene, CDR1 is KGHSH and CDR2 is LQKENI. The CDR3 length is 15 residues. CDR3 coding DNA: TGTGCCAGCTCACCGAACAGGGCAACTAATGAAAAACTGTTTTTT. Translation gives CASSPNRATNEKLFF.

This chain links TRBV4-2 with TRBJ2-6; D gene unclear. This CDR3 is 14 amino acids long. V dropped 0 bases and J dropped 1 base, with 1 base sitting between them. Germline values: CDR1 LGHNA, CDR2 YNFKEQ. CDR3 region: CASSQESGANVLTF. The CDR3 bases are TGTGCCAGCAGCCAAGAGTCTGGGGCCAACGTCCTGACTTTC.

The chain combines TRBV15 with TRBJ1-4, with 7 bases that match TRBD1. This CDR3 region has 15 residues. V was clipped by 1 base and J by 2 bases; unmatched bases: 1. The V gene's germline CDR1 is LNHNV and CDR2 YYDKDF (reference sequence). Here the CDR3 DNA reads TGTGCCACCAGCAGAGGACAGGGCACTAATGAAAAACTGTTTTTT. Translated: CATSRGQGTNEKLFF. Full variable domain (rest looked up from reference TRBV15 and TRBJ1-4): DAMVIQNPRYQVTQFGKPVTLSCSQTLNHNVMYWYQQKSSQAPKLLFHYYDKDFNNEADTPDNFQSRRPNTSFCFLDIRSPGLGDTAMYLCATSRGQGTNEKLFFGSGTQLSVL.

The chain joins TRBV23-1 to TRBJ1-4; D is unresolved. TRBV23-1 is designated an ORF whose function remains uncertain. V was shortened by 0 bases and J by 15 bases, with 11 bases between the two germline ends. CDR3 length: 12 amino acids. CDR3 sequence reads: CASSQSRWIMFF. Here the CDR3 DNA reads TGCGCCAGCAGTCAATCTCGCTGGATAATGTTTTTT.

The chain carries TRBV27 and TRBJ2-3, with unresolved D. Trimming shortened V by 2 bases and J by 3 bases, and 6 bases separated the two germline ends. CDR3 length: 13 amino acids. Germline values: CDR1 MNHEY, CDR2 SMNVEV (reference sequence). The CDR3 is CASSLVPTDTQYF. The CDR3 DNA follows: TGTGCCAGCAGTTTAGTCCCGACAGATACGCAGTATTTT.

This clone was observed a handful of times. This chain uses TRBV7-9 with TRBJ1-2; no clear D. The CDR3 totals 13 residues. Germline CDR1 is SEHNR and CDR2 is FQNEAQ (reference sequence). Trimming pared 2 bases from V and 0 bases from J, leaving 4 bases between. The CDR3 region is CASSLLANYGYTF. The CDR3 nucleotides read TGTGCCAGCAGCTTACTAGCTAACTATGGCTACACCTTC.

The chain employs TRBV6-6 and TRBJ1-4, with D tentatively TRBD1 (5 bases). Deletions cut 7 bases from V and 1 base from J, with 16 bases between. CDR1 and CDR2 from the germline V gene are MNHNY and SVGAGI (reference sequence). The CDR3 loop spans 16 amino acids. The CDR3 bases are TGTGCCAGCAACTTCGCCCCAACAGGAACTAATGAAAAACTGTTTTTT. As protein: CASNFAPTGTNEKLFF.

The chain couples TRBV19 to TRBJ2-7; the match to TRBD1 covers 9 bases. V shed 4 bases and J 2 bases; nucleotides not matched to a gene: 6. CDR1 LNHDA and CDR2 SQIVND come from the germline V gene (reference sequence). This CDR3 region has 15 residues. The CDR3 nucleotides are TGTGCCAGTAGTAGAGGACAGGGGAATACCTACGAGCAGTACTTC. Translation: CASSRGQGNTYEQYF.

This clone occurred once. The gene calls are TRBV9 and TRBJ2-2; 8 bases map to TRBD2. The CDR3 runs 15 residues. Germline V gene lookup returns CDR1 SGDLS and CDR2 YYNGEE. V lost 4 bases to trimming and J lost 0 bases; unmatched junction nucleotides: 2. CDR3 DNA sequence: TGTGCCAGCAGCTTCGGGGGGGCGAACACCGGGGAGCTGTTTTTT. This translates into CASSFGGANTGELFF.

The DNA of the CDR3 is TGTGCCTGGAGTGGGGTTAGTCAGCCCCAGCATTTT. Its translation: CAWSGVSQPQHF. The chain carries TRBV30 and TRBJ1-5; D not certain. The CDR3 loop spans 12 amino acids. V gave up 1 base and J gave up 6 bases, with 7 bases separating them. Per germline, CDR1 GTSNPN and CDR2 SVGIG (reference sequence). Using reference TRBV30 and TRBJ1-5 for the parts outside the CDR3, the full variable domain is SQTIHQWPATLVQPVGSPLSLECTVEGTSNPNLYWYRQAAGRGLQLLFYSVGIGQISSEVPQNLSASRPQDRQFILSSKKLLLSDSGFYLCAWSGVSQPQHFGDGTRLSIL.

The sample holds a few counts of this clone. The V and J genes are TRBV19 and TRBJ1-1; D remains ambiguous. Deletions cut 1 base from V and 0 bases from J, with 9 bases between. Germline V gene data show CDR1 as LNHDA and CDR2 as SQIVND (reference sequence). The CDR3 is 15 residues long. The CDR3 bases are TGTGCCAGTAGTATAGGGCAGTCCATGAACACTGAAGCTTTCTTT. Amino acids: CASSIGQSMNTEAFF.

The chain's CDR3 is CASSYFRPSSEGGYTF. CDR3 DNA: TGTGCCAGCAGTTATTTTCGGCCCTCGTCAGAGGGGGGCTACACCTTC. The chain carries TRBV27 and TRBJ1-2, with D tentatively TRBD1 (5 bases). The V gene's germline CDR1 is MNHEY and CDR2 SMNVEV (reference sequence). The CDR3 is 16 residues long. V was cut by 4 bases and J by 8 bases, with 23 bases left in between.

The chain carries TRBV7-8 and TRBJ2-7; 13 nucleotides match TRBD2. Germline V gene data show CDR1 as SGHVS and CDR2 as FQNEAQ. The V gene end was trimmed by 2 bases and the J gene end by 2 bases; junction bases not matched to a gene: 9. This CDR3 spans 18 amino acids. The CDR3 protein is CASSLSPRTSGGTYEQYF. The CDR3 coding sequence is TGTGCCAGCAGCTTAAGCCCCCGGACTAGCGGGGGCACCTACGAGCAGTACTTC.

This clone came up once. V is TRBV28 and J is TRBJ1-4; the match to TRBD1 covers 7 bases. CDR1 is MDHEN, CDR2 SYDVKM, per germline. The CDR3 spans 14 residues. V trimming: 6 bases; J trimming: 10 bases; junction bases outside the gene matches: 11. The CDR3 DNA reads TGTGCCAGCAGATCGGGACAGACGCGCGGAAAACTGTTTTTT. Amino acids: CASRSGQTRGKLFF.